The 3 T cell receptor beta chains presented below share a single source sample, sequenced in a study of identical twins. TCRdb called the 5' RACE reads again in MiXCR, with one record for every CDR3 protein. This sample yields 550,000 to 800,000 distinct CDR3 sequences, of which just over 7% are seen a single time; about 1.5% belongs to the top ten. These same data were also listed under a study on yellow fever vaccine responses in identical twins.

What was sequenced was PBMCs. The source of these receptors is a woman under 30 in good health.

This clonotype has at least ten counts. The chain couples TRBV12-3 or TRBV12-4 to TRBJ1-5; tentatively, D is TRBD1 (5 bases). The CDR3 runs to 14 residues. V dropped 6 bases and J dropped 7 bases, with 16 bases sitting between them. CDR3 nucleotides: TGTGCCAGCAGCCTTGCGGGGGGAGGACAGCCCCAGCATTTT. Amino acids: CASSLAGGGQPQHF.

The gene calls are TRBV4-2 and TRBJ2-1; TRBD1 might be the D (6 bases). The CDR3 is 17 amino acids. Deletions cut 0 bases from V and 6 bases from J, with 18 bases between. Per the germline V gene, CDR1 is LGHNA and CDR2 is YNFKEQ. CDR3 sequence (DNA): TGTGCCAGCAGCCAAGATCCAGGACCCCCCAGGGGCAATGAGCAGTTCTTC. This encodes CASSQDPGPPRGNEQFF.

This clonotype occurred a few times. CDR3 loop: CASSLVIGTGGVWEQFF. As DNA, the CDR3 is TGTGCCAGCAGTTTAGTTATTGGGACAGGGGGCGTTTGGGAGCAGTTCTTC. The chain employs TRBV12-3 or TRBV12-4 and TRBJ2-1, with 12 bases that match TRBD1. Trimming took 1 base from V and 10 from J; bases not matched to a gene: 11. The CDR3 is made up of 17 amino acids.